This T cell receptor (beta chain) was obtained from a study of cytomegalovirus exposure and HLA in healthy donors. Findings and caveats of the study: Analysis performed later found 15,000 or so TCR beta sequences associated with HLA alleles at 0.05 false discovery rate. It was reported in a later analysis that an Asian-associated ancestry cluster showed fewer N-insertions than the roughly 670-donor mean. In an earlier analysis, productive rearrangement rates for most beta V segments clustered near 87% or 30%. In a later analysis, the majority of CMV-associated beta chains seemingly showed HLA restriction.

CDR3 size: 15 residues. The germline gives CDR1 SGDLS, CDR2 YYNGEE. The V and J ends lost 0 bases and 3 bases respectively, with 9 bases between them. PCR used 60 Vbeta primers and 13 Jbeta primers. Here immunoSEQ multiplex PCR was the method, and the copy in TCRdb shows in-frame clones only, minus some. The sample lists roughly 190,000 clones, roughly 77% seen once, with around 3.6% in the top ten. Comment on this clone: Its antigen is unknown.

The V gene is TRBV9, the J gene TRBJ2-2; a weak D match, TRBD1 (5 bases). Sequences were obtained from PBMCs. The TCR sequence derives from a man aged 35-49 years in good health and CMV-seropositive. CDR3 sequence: CASSVGMGHTGELFF. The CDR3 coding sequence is TGTGCCAGCAGCGTAGGGATGGGGCACACCGGGGAGCTGTTTTTT.